The TCR beta chain under discussion was sequenced for a study of blood T cell repertoires in COVID-19 (TCRdb year 2020). Some background on the complete study: Samples from collaborators originated in the United States, Italy and Spain and spanned both the acute and convalescent phases of COVID-19. The prospective study material was composed of cDNA or gDNA derived from T cells, B-cell-depleted T cells, or PBMCs. Subjects who had been exposed to COVID-19, were actively infected with it, or had recovered from it provided the deeply sampled blood TCRbeta repertoires that made up the dataset. The repertoires were released in a freely available public database intended as a resource for research on the immune response to SARS-CoV-2. The samples were drawn from the first 160 participants of the ongoing ImmuneRACE study and from 950 to 1,500 subjects provided by 6 global collaborators. The sample metadata nearly always contained a de-identified subject ID, COVID-19 status, age in years and sex. Where available, HLA class I and class II types were taken from metadata supplied by the sample provider and were not determined by assay-based typing. The paper's findings and limits, for the study overall: How much clinical and demographic metadata was included differed by source and by participant, and the metadata was provided uncurated.

The germline V gene (reference sequence) supplies CDR1 LGHDT and CDR2 YNNKEL. Unmatched junction bases come to 13, with V trimmed by 5 bases and J by 3 bases. Including the terminal cysteine and phenylalanine, the CDR3 comprises 17 residues. This entry keeps only the CDR3 DNA: 51 bases, framed from base 1. Participants in the prospective study were enrolled through a virtual design, were aged about 18 to 100 years, and lived in approximately 25 United States geographic areas. Cohort assignment in the prospective study relied on participant-reported clinical history from a screening survey and a study questionnaire. For ImmuneRACE Cohort 3, a participant was defined as recovered based on two consecutive negative NP/OP PCR tests, clearance by a healthcare professional, or resolution of symptoms. In the prospective study, mobile phlebotomists collected whole blood, serum and a nasopharyngeal or oropharyngeal swab from each participant. Participants in the prospective study had the option to provide additional blood draws and questionnaires over a roughly 2-month period. Prospective study blood samples were shipped either frozen or at room temperature before DNA extraction.

The immunoSEQ Assay, a bias-controlled multiplex PCR, was used to amplify TCRbeta CDR3 regions from genomic DNA. The paper's processing steps were these. Nucleated cell counts per sample were estimated from amplification of reference gene primers within the assay. To quantify the absolute abundance of each unique TCRbeta CDR3 rearrangement, sequence reads were collapsed and filtered. Productive Simpson clonality was computed per sample as the square root of Simpson's diversity index over productive rearrangements. In its TCRdb copy, this immuneACCESS table keeps in-frame sequences only and misses some clones. Where compared with another copy, unresolved V genes explain less than half of these, and the others have no known cause. V and J calls plus clone size are reproduced from that table; the DNA served to infer D and trimming. This sample gives 350,000 or so clones in total; approximately 84% of them show up just once. In total, the top ten clones hold roughly 1% of the sample.

Worth noting for this clone: Its antigen remains unidentified. There are no base qualities to consult, and no much larger clone falls within one base.

The chain links TRBV3-1 (or the pseudogene TRBV3-2) with TRBJ1-3; TRBD1 fits 7 bases in the junction. This sequence originates from a woman aged 25 to 39 who had recovered from COVID-19. Sequences were obtained from PBMCs or T cells enriched from blood (not recorded which). The DNA reads as follows: TGTGCCAGCAGCGAGGCCAGCAGGGGGATGAGTGGAAACACCATATATTTT. This yields the protein CASSEASRGMSGNTIYF.